This T cell receptor beta chain was recorded in a study of cytomegalovirus exposure and HLA in healthy donors. Study information: Clustering assigned 81% of the approximately 370 genotyped donors to the Caucasian-associated ancestry cluster.

General observations from the study: It was likely that a cluster of highly shared sequence variants was a sequencing artifact. Indistinguishable V segments such as TRBV6-2 and TRBV6-3 were excluded.

About this clone itself: Its matching antigen is unknown.

Germline assignment: CDR1 GTSNPN and CDR2 SVGIG (reference sequence). This CDR3 spans 13 amino acids. Between the trimmed V and J ends, which lost 5 bases and 3 bases, there was a span of 11 bases. The PCR made use of 60 Vbeta and 13 Jbeta primers. Assay used: immunoSEQ multiplex PCR; TCRdb lists only in-frame clones, some missing. The table includes 100,000 to 150,000 clones, under 85% detected once. The specimen sequenced was PBMCs. The chain couples TRBV30 to TRBJ1-5; D perhaps matches TRBD1 (6 bases). The receptor was isolated from a woman between 40 and 50 years old in good health and CMV-seropositive. As DNA, the CDR3 is TGTGCCTGGCAGGACAGCCTCAATCAGCCCCAGCATTTT. It is translated as CAWQDSLNQPQHF.